The present entry profiles one T cell receptor beta chain with its context. Antigen unknown. The entry originates in a study of T cells after yellow fever vaccination. Study-wide findings and caveats: Although the secondary response was weaker, it peaked faster, at day 5 versus 15. A large majority of primary-vaccination clones showed up again after the booster (around 96% CD4, about 87% CD8). Contamination of FACS-sorted repertoires by abundant clonotypes from the bulk population could occur.

Germline V gene sequence: CDR1 MDHEN, CDR2 SYDVKM. V lost 6 bases, J lost 6 bases, and 10 bases stayed unmatched. The CDR3 length is 15 residues. A single record per CDR3 protein comes from TCRdb applying MiXCR to the 5' RACE reads. The repertoire includes under 200,000 distinct CDR3 sequences, 6% to 7.5% of them detected once, and more than 2% sits in the top ten. The TCR sequence derives from a man aged 18 to 29 who received the YFV17D yellow fever vaccine. The source was CD4+ T cells sorted from PBMCs, collected about 5 days after the first yellow fever vaccination. The rearrangement links TRBV28 to TRBJ1-2, with 10 bases fitting TRBD1. The CDR3 DNA reads as TGTGCCAGCAGATCGAGGACAGGGGGTTTGGATGGCTACACCTTC. It specifies CASRSRTGGLDGYTF.